Presented here are 2 T cell receptor beta chains from one specimen sequenced in a study of cytomegalovirus exposure and HLA in healthy donors (dated by TCRdb to between 2016 and 2019). Library method: the immunoSEQ multiplex PCR assay. A mixture of 60 forward primers for TCR Vbeta segments and 13 reverse primers for TCR Jbeta segments was used in the multiplex PCR. What TCRdb holds here is the immuneACCESS table cut down to in-frame rearrangements. Part of the clones is not present; checked against another copy, under half of the missing clones reflect an unresolved V gene, and the others are unexplained. The sample table lists around 190,000 clones, around 82% of them with a count of one. Of the sample, approximately 2.5% falls within the top ten clones. The sample taken for sequencing was PBMCs. Source of these receptors: a man aged 55 to 70 in good health and CMV-seronegative.

The chain recombines TRBV19 with TRBJ2-5; D might be TRBD1 (5 bases). Germline V CDR1 and CDR2: LNHDA, SQIVND (reference sequence). The ends were cut back, 3 bases at V and 2 bases at J, with 13 bases in the middle. The CDR3 totals 15 residues. In DNA form, the CDR3 reads TGTGCCAGTAGTATTCGTAGGGGCCAACAAGAGACCCAGTACTTC. Encoded protein: CASSIRRGQQETQYF.

On this clone: Other DNA sequences in the same sample also yield this CDR3. The rearrangement links TRBV5-1 to TRBJ2-7; 10 bases are a match to TRBD1. This CDR3 contains 14 residues. Germline-derived CDR1 and CDR2 are SGHRS and YFSETQ. Losses at the gene ends were 0 bases for V and 4 bases for J; bases not matched to a gene: 1. In DNA form, the CDR3 reads TGCGCCAGCAGCTTGGGACAGGGGGCATACGAGCAGTACTTC. Protein product: CASSLGQGAYEQYF.